This T cell receptor (beta chain) was captured in a study of blood T cell repertoires in COVID-19. Some clones are missing from TCRdb's copy, which holds only in-frame ones; the method was immunoSEQ multiplex PCR. Here the sample spans about 310,000 clones, around 87% being singletons. The sequenced sample was peripheral blood. This receptor was obtained from a woman between 40 and 55 years old with COVID-19, enrolled during active disease.

The CDR3 region has the DNA TGTGCCAGCAGTTACAGGACAGGAATTGAGCGCAACGAGCAGTACTTC. Translation: CASSYRTGIERNEQYF. The genes are TRBV6-2 or TRBV6-3 and TRBJ2-7; 7 bases fit TRBD1. J gave up 5 bases and V 2 bases, and 12 bases lay outside the gene matches. Germline V gene data show CDR1 as MNHEY and CDR2 as SVGEGT. This CDR3 is built from 16 residues.